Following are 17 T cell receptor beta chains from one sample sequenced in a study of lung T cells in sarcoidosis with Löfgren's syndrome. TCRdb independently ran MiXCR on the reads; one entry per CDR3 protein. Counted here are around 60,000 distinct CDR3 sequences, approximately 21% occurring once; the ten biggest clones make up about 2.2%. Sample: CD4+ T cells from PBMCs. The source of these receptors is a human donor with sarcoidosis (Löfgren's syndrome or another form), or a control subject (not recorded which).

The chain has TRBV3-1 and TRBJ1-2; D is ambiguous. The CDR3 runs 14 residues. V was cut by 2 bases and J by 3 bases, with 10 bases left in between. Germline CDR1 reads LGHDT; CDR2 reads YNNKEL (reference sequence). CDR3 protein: CASSQSAGDYGYTF. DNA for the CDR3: TGTGCCAGCAGCCAATCGGCCGGGGACTATGGCTACACCTTC.

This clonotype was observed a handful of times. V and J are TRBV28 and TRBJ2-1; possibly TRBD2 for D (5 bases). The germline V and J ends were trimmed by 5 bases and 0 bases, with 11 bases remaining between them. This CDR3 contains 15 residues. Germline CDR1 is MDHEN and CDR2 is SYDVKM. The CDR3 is CASSALGSSYNEQFF. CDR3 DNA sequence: TGTGCCAGCAGTGCCTTGGGGAGCTCCTACAATGAGCAGTTCTTC.

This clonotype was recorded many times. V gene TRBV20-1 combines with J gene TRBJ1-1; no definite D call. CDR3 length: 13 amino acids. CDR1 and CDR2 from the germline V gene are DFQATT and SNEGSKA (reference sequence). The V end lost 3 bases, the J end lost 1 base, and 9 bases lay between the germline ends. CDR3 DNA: TGCAGTGCTAGCCCACCCCCGAACACTGAAGCTTTCTTT. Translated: CSASPPPNTEAFF.

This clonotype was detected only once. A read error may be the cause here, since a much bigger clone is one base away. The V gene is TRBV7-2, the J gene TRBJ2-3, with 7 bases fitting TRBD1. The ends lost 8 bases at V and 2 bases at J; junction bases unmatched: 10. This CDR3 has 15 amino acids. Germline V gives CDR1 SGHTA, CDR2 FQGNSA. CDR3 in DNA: TGTGCCAGCGGCTGGGACAGCCGGTTCACAGATACGCAGTATTTT. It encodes CASGWDSRFTDTQYF.

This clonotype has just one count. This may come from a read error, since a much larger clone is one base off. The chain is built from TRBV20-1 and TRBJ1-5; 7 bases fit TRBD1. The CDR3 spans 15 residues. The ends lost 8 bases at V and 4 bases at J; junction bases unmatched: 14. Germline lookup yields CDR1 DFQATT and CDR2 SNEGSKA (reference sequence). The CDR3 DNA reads TGCAGTACCCGAGACAGGGAGGGTTGGAATCAGCCCCAGCATTTT. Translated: CSTRDREGWNQPQHF.

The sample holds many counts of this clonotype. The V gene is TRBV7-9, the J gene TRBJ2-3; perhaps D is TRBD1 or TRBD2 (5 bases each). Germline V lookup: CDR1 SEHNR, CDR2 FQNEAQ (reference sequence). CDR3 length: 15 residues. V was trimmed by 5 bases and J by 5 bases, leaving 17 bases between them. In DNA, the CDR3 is TGTGCCAGCAGCCCCGGGACCGGTACGATAGATACGCAGTATTTT. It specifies CASSPGTGTIDTQYF.

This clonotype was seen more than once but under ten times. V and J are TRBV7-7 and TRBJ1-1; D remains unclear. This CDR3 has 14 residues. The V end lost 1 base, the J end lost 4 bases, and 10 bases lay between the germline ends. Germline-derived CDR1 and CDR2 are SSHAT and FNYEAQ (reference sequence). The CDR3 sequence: CASSLEEGSTEAFF. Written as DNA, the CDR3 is TGTGCCAGCAGCTTAGAAGAAGGGAGCACTGAAGCTTTCTTT.

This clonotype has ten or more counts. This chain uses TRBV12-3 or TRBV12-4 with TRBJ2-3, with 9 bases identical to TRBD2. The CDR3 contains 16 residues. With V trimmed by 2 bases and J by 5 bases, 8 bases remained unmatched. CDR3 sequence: CASSLRSGGPVDTQYF. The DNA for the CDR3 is TGTGCCAGCAGTTTACGGAGCGGGGGGCCAGTAGATACGCAGTATTTT.

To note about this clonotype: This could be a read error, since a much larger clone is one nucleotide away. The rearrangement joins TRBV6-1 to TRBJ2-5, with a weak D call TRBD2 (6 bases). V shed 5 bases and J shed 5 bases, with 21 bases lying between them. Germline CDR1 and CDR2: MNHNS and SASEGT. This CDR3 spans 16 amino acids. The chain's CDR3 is CASSRTGAAGAETQYF. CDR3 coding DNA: TGTGCCAGCAGTCGCACCGGGGCAGCGGGCGCGGAGACCCAGTACTTC.

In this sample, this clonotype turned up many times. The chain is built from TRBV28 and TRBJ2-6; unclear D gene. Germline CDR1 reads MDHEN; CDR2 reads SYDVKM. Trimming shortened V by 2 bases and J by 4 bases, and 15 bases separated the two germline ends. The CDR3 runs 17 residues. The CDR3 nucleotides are TGTGCCAGCAGTTTACACCCAACGGCACCCGGGGCCAACGTCCTGACTTTC. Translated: CASSLHPTAPGANVLTF.

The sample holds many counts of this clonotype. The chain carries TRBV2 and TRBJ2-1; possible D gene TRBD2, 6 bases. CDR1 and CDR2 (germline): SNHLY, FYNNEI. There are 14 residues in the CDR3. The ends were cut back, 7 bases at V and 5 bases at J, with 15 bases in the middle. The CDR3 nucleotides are TGTGCCAGCACCGCGGGACTGGGCGACAATGAGCAGTTCTTC. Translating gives CASTAGLGDNEQFF. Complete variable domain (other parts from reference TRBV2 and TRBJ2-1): EPEVTQTPSHQVTQMGQEVILRCVPISNHLYFYWYRQILGQKVEFLVSFYNNEISEKSEIFDDQFSVERPDGSNFTLKIRSTKLEDSAMYFCASTAGLGDNEQFFGPGTRLTVL.

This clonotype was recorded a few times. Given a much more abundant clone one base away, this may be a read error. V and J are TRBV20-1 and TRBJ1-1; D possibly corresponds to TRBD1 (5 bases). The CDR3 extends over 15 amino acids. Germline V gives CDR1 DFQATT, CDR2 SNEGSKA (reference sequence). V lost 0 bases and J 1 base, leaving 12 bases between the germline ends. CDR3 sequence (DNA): TGCAGTGCTAGAGATTTTAGGCAGGGGAACACTGAAGCTTTCTTT. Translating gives CSARDFRQGNTEAFF.

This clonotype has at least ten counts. CDR3 residues: CASSIRLAITGELFF. CDR3 in DNA: TGTGCCAGTAGTATAAGACTAGCGATTACCGGGGAGCTGTTTTTT. The chain uses TRBV19 and TRBJ2-2; 8 bases match TRBD2. CDR1 and CDR2 (germline): LNHDA, SQIVND (reference sequence). The CDR3 covers 15 residues. V dropped 2 bases and J dropped 5; count of bases not matched to a gene: 4. The full variable domain, rest sourced from reference TRBV19 and TRBJ2-2, is DGGITQSPKYLFRKEGQNVTLSCEQNLNHDAMYWYRQDPGQGLRLIYYSQIVNDFQKGDIAEGYSVSREKKESFPLTVTSAQKNPTAFYLCASSIRLAITGELFFGEGSRLTVL.

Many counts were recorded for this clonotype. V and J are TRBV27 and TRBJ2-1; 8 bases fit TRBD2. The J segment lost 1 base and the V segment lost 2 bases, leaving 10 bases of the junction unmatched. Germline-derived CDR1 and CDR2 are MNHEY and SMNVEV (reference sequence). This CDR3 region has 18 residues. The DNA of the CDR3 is TGTGCCAGCAGTTTAATCGTCGGTAGCGGGGCTTCCTACAATGAGCAGTTCTTC. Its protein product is CASSLIVGSGASYNEQFF.

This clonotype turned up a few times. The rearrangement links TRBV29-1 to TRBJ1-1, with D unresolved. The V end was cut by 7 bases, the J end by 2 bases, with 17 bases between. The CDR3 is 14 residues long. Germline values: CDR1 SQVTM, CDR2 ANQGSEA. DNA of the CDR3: TGCAGCGCAAAACCCGGCGGGTTCAACACTGAAGCTTTCTTT. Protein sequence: CSAKPGGFNTEAFF.

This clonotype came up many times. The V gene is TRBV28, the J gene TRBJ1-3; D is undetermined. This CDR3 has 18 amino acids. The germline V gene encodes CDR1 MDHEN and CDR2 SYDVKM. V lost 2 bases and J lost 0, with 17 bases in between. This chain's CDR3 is CASSLKGVRSRSGNTIYF. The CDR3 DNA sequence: TGTGCCAGCAGTTTAAAGGGTGTCCGATCCCGCTCTGGAAACACCATATATTTT.

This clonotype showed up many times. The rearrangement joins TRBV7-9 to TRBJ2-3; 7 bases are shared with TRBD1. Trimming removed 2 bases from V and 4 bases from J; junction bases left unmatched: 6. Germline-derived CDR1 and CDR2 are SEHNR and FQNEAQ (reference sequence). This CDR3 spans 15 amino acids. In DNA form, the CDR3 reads TGTGCCAGCAGCTTACGACAGGGCGGCCCAGATACGCAGTATTTT. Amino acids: CASSLRQGGPDTQYF.